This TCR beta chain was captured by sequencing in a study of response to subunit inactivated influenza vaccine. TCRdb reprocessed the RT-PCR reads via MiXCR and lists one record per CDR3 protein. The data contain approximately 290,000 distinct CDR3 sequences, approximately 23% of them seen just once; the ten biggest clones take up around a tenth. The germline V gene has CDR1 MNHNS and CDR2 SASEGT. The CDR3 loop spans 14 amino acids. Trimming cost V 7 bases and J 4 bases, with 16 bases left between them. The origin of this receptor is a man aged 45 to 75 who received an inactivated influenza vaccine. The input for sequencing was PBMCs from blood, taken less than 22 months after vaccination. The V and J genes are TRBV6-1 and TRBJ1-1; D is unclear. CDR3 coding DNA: TGTGCCAGCACGGGGAACCAACGAACCACTGAAGCTTTCTTT. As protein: CASTGNQRTTEAFF.